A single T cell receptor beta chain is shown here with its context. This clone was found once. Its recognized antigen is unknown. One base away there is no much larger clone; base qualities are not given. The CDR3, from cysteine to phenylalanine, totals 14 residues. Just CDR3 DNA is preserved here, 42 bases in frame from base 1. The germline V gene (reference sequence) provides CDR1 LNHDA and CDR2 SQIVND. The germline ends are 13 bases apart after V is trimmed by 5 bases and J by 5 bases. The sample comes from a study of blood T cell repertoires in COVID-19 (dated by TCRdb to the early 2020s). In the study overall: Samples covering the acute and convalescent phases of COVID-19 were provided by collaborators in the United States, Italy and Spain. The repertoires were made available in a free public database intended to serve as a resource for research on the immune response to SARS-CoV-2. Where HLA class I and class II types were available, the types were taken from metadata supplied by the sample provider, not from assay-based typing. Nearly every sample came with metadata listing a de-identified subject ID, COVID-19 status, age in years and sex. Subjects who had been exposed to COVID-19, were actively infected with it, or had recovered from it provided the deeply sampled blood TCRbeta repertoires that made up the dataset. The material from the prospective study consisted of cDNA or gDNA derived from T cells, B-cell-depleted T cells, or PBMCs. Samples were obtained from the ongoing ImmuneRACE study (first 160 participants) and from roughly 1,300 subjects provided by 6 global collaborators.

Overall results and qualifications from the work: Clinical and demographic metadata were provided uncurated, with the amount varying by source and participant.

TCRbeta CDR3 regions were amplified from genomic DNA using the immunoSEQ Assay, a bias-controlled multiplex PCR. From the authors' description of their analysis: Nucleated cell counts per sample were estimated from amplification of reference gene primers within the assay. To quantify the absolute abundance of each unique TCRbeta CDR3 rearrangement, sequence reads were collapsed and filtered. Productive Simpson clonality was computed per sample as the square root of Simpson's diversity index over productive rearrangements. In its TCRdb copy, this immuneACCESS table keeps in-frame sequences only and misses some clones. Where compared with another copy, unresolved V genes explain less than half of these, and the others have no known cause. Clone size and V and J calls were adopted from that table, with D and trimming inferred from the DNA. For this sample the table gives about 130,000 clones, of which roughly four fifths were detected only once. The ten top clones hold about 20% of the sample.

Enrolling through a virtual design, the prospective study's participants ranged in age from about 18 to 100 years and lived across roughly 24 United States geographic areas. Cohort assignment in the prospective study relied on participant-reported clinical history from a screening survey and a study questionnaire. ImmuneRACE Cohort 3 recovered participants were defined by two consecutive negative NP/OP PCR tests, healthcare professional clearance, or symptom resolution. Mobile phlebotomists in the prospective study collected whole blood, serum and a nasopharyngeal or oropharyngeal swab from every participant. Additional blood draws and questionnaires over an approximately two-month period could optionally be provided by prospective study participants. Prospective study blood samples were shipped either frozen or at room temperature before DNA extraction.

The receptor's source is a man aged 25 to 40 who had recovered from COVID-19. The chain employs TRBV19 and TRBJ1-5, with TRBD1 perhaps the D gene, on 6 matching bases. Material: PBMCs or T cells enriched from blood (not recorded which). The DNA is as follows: TGTGCCAGTAGTTTACAGGGCCCTCATCAGCCCCAGCATTTT. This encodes CASSLQGPHQPQHF.